Each of the 13 T cell receptor beta chains below was sequenced from the same sample in a study of blood T cells in healthy people across ages. Primed by a sample-barcoded 5' primer and a J-beta primer mix, a second PCR proceeded for 7 to 11 cycles. Via MiXCR, TCRdb re-called the 5' RACE reads, giving one row per CDR3 protein. Among fewer than 2,000,000 distinct CDR3 sequences, about 35% were seen once, and the ten largest hold approximately 10%. Sequenced input: blood. The receptor set was obtained from a woman aged 25 to 39 in good health.

The chain is built from TRBV5-1 and TRBJ2-4, with no clear D. CDR3 length equals 17 residues. V was cut by 0 bases and J by 0 bases, with 13 bases left in between. CDR1 is SGHRS and CDR2 is YFSETQ in the germline V gene. This CDR3 reads CASSLGRARLAKNIQYF. In nucleotides, the CDR3 is TGCGCCAGCAGCTTGGGTAGGGCCAGACTAGCCAAAAACATTCAGTACTTC.

This clonotype came up a few times. This chain uses TRBV21-1 with TRBJ2-7; TRBD1, the table's D call, lacks a check against the DNA. TRBV21-1 is an annotated pseudogene. This CDR3 comprises 15 residues. In DNA form, the CDR3 reads TGTGCCAGCAATTTTTGGGAGCCCGAGTTCGACGAGCAGTACTTC. It specifies CASNFWEPEFDEQYF.

The chain employs TRBV30 and TRBJ2-5; D gene unclear. The CDR3 consists of 12 residues. Germline-derived CDR1 and CDR2 are GTSNPN and SVGIG (reference sequence). V gave up 5 bases and J gave up 5 bases, with 12 bases separating them. CDR3 nucleotide sequence: TGTGCCTGGGGACGTCCCCAGGAGACCCAGTACTTC. Amino acid sequence: CAWGRPQETQYF.

This clonotype was observed a few times. The V and J genes are TRBV3-1 and TRBJ2-7; D possibly corresponds to TRBD2 (5 bases). V was cut by 4 bases and J by 6 bases, with 16 bases left in between. CDR1 is LGHDT and CDR2 is YNNKEL in the germline V gene (reference sequence). CDR3 length: 14 amino acids. CDR3 bases: TGTGCCAGCAGCCCCAGCTCGGGGTTCGGCGAGCAGTACTTC. As protein: CASSPSSGFGEQYF.

Concerning this clonotype itself: A much larger clone lies a single base off, so this may be a read error. V is TRBV20-1 and J is TRBJ2-7; tentative D call: TRBD2 (6 bases). The assigned J gene may be wrong: the sequence end matches TRBJ2-5 better. The germline V gene has CDR1 DFQATT and CDR2 SNEGSKA (reference sequence). This CDR3 contains 14 residues. The CDR3 DNA sequence: TGCAGCCCTTATAACCGAGGGACTCAAGAGACCCAGTACTTC. It codes for CSPYNRGTQETQYF.

V usage is TRBV30 and J usage is TRBJ1-2; D is undetermined. In germline, CDR1 is GTSNPN, CDR2 SVGIG (reference sequence). This CDR3 has 14 amino acids. In DNA, the CDR3 is TGTGCTTCCTCGGCCGCAGTCATGAACTATGGCTACACCTTC. It encodes CASSAAVMNYGYTF. The whole variable domain, filled in from reference TRBV30 and TRBJ1-2, reads SQTIHQWPATLVQPVGSPLSLECTVEGTSNPNLYWYRQAAGRGLQLLFYSVGIGQISSEVPQNLSASRPQDRQFILSSKKLLLSDSGFYLCASSAAVMNYGYTFGSGTRLTVV.

This clonotype was observed a few times. V and J are TRBV6-1 and TRBJ1-5, with 7 bases aligning to TRBD1. V trimming: 5 bases; J trimming: 4 bases; junction bases outside the gene matches: 11. Germline CDR1 is MNHNS and CDR2 is SASEGT. This CDR3 is 16 amino acids long. The CDR3 bases are TGTGCCAGCAGTCCTGTGTCCCGGGACAGAAATCAGCCCCAGCATTTT. This sequence encodes CASSPVSRDRNQPQHF.

V is TRBV5-1 and J is TRBJ1-1; 8 bases match TRBD1. Germline loops: CDR1 SGHRS, CDR2 YFSETQ. The CDR3 covers 14 residues. V gave up 4 bases and J gave up 5 bases; unmatched junction bases: 7. CDR3 protein: CASSRVDRGTEAFF. In nucleotides, the CDR3 is TGCGCCAGCAGCCGAGTCGACAGGGGTACTGAAGCTTTCTTT.

The chain employs TRBV6-6 and TRBJ2-3; perhaps TRBD2 as D (5 bases). The V and J ends lost 10 bases and 4 bases respectively, with 18 bases between them. Germline V gives CDR1 MNHNY, CDR2 SVGAGI (reference sequence). The CDR3 extends over 14 amino acids. The DNA of the CDR3 is TGTGCCACCGCGGACTTTTCGCTCGCAGATACGCAGTATTTT. Its translation: CATADFSLADTQYF.

V usage is TRBV7-9 and J usage is TRBJ2-1, with unresolved D. Deletions cut 5 bases from V and 7 bases from J, with 18 bases between. The CDR3 is made up of 15 amino acids. In germline, CDR1 is SEHNR, CDR2 FQNEAQ (reference sequence). CDR3 nucleotides: TGTGCCAGCAGCCATCAGGTTAAGGCTGCAAATGAGCAGTTCTTC. It translates to CASSHQVKAANEQFF.

This clonotype has at least ten counts. With a much larger clone just one base away, this may be a read error. The chain has TRBV27 and TRBJ2-7; 7 nucleotides align to TRBD1. Unmatched junction bases numbered 7, after V lost 5 bases and J lost 3 bases. This CDR3 has 14 residues. From germline, CDR1 is MNHEY and CDR2 SMNVEV (reference sequence). CDR3 DNA sequence: TGTGCCAGCAGTCCCTGGACAGGTTGCTACGAGCAGTACTTC. It encodes CASSPWTGCYEQYF.

This clonotype has more than one count but fewer than ten. The rearrangement links TRBV11-2 to TRBJ2-4; D remains ambiguous. This CDR3 has 12 residues. With 4 bases removed from V and 8 bases from J, the gap between germline ends came to 9 bases. Per the germline V gene, CDR1 is SGHAT and CDR2 is FQNNGV. DNA of the CDR3: TGTGCCAGCAGCTACCCAGTGGACATTCAGTACTTC. Its translation: CASSYPVDIQYF.

The rearrangement links TRBV6-6 to TRBJ2-5; possibly TRBD1 for D (6 bases). Trimming shortened V by 10 bases and J by 0 bases, and 15 bases separated the two germline ends. Germline CDR1 and CDR2: MNHNY and SVGAGI (reference sequence). The length of the CDR3 is 14 residues. The CDR3, as DNA: TGTGCCACAGCGAGAACAGGGAACCAAGAGACCCAGTACTTC. Translation: CATARTGNQETQYF.